Detailed here is one TCR beta chain. Its antigen is currently unknown. Profiling relied on immunoSEQ multiplex PCR, and the TCRdb table lists in-frame clones only, not all of them. Among fewer than 9,500 clones listed, just under 95% were seen once. This sample stems from a study of graft-versus-host responses after intestinal transplantation. Study overall: Recipients across the board were started on anti-thymocyte globulin induction, then kept on tacrolimus and steroids for about three years. Whole-study results and caveats: There was an association between peak levels of circulating GvH clones and early post-transplant HvG declines.

CDR1 is MNHNY, CDR2 SVGAGI, per germline (reference sequence). This CDR3 contains 14 residues. The V end lost 5 bases, the J end lost 4 bases, and 14 bases lay between the germline ends. The chain recombines TRBV6-6 with TRBJ1-1; a possible D gene is TRBD1 (5 bases). Sequencing used PBMCs, obtained about 30 days after intestinal transplant. The sequence was collected from a human patient who received an intestinal transplant, so some T cells may come from the graft donor. The CDR3 DNA reads as TGTGCCAGCAGTGCTTTGGGGCGGGGCACTGAAGCTTTCTTT. It encodes CASSALGRGTEAFF.